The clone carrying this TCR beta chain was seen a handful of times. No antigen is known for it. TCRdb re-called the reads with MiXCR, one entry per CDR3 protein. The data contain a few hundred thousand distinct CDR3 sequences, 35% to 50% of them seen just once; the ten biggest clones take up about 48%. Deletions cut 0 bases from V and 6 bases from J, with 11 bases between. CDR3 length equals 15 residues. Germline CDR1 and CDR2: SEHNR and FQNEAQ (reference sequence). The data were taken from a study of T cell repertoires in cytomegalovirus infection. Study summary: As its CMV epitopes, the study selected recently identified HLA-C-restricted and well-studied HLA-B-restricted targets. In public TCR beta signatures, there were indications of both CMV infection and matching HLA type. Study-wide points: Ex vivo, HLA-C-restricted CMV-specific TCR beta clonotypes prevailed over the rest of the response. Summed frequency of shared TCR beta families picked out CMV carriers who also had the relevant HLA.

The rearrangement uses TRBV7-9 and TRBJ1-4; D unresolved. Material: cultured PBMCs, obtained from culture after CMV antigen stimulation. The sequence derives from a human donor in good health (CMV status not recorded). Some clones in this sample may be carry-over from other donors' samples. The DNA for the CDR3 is TGTGCCAGCAGCTTAGCGCTCTGGAGAGATGAAAAACTGTTTTTT. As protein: CASSLALWRDEKLFF.